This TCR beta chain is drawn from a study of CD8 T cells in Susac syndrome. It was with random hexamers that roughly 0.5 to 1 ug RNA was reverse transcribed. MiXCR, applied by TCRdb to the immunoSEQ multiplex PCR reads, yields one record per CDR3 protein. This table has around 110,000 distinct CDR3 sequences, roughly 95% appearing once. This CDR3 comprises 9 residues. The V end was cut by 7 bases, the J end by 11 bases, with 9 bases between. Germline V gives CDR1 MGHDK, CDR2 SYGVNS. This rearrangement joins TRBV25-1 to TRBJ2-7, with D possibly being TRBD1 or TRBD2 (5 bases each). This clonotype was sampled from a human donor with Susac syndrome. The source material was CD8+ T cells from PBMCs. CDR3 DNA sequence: TGTGCCAGCACCCGGGGCGAGTACTTC. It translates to CASTRGEYF.